The T cell receptor beta chain under discussion was sequenced for a study of neurological immune-mediated disorders. 5'RACE with 10-nucleotide random UMIs generated the cDNA. Over 200 million TCR-beta sequences from 15-18 subjects were obtained in each sequencing run. A single record per CDR3 protein comes from TCRdb applying MiXCR to the 5' RACE reads. Found here are tens of thousands of distinct CDR3 sequences, about 12% of them singletons; the top ten hold approximately 12%. Note on this clonotype: The antigen remains undetermined. Relative to the germline gene, one junction end is altered; a read error may explain this.

Broader study findings: Expanded clones shared no CDR3 amino acid sequences across subjects, suggesting private repertoires in all groups.

Germline CDR1 is SGHRS and CDR2 is YFSETQ. The CDR3 length is 16 residues. The rearrangement joins TRBV5-1 to TRBJ1-1, with 8 bases identical to TRBD1. The sample comprised PBMCs. This clonotype was sampled from a woman aged 55-69 years with HTLV-1-associated myelopathy (HAM/TSP). This CDR3 reads CASSLGDRSINTVAFF. The CDR3 nucleotides are TGCGCCAGCAGCCTGGGGGACAGGTCCATAAACACTGTAGCTTTCTTT.